The 4 T cell receptor beta chains in this list originate from one sample, sequenced in a study of CD8 T cells in Susac syndrome. Roughly 0.45 to 1 ug RNA was reverse transcribed with random hexamers. TCRdb re-analysed the immunoSEQ multiplex PCR reads in MiXCR, keeping a single row per CDR3 protein. In the table there are 250,000 to 300,000 distinct CDR3 sequences, around 91% of which are singletons. Specimen: CD8+ T cells from PBMCs. The source of these receptors is a human donor with multiple sclerosis.

The chain combines TRBV6-2 or TRBV6-3 with TRBJ2-7, with D perhaps matching TRBD2 (6 bases). Germline V CDR1 and CDR2: MNHEY, SVGEGT. The germline V and J ends were trimmed by 7 bases and 2 bases, with 9 bases remaining between them. The CDR3 spans 12 residues. The CDR3 protein is CASKEGAYEQYF. As DNA, the CDR3 is TGTGCCAGCAAGGAGGGAGCCTACGAGCAGTACTTC.

A note on this clonotype: The conserved phenylalanine or tryptophan normally closing the CDR3 is absent here, so this likely arose from a read error. The chain is built from TRBV7-9 and TRBJ1-1; a possible D gene is TRBD1 (5 bases). The V end was cut by 2 bases, the J end by 1 base, with 11 bases between. This CDR3 has 15 amino acids. In germline, CDR1 is SEHNR, CDR2 FQNEAQ (reference sequence). For the CDR3, the DNA is TGTGCCAGCAGCTTAACACTGGGGCCGAACACTGAAGCTTTCCTT. Amino acid sequence: CASSLTLGPNTEAFL.

The CDR3 region is CAWSATGGTGNTIYF. The DNA of the CDR3 is TGTGCCTGGAGTGCTACCGGGGGAACTGGAAACACCATATATTTT. J is TRBJ1-3 and V is TRBV30, with D tentatively TRBD1 (5 bases). Trimming stripped 1 base from V and 2 bases from J, with 12 bases between. The CDR3 contains 15 residues. Germline CDR1 is GTSNPN and CDR2 is SVGIG (reference sequence). The variable domain in full, completed from reference TRBV30 and TRBJ1-3, reads SQTIHQWPATLVQPVGSPLSLECTVEGTSNPNLYWYRQAAGRGLQLLFYSVGIGQISSEVPQNLSASRPQDRQFILSSKKLLLSDSGFYLCAWSATGGTGNTIYFGEGSWLTVV.

The chain recombines TRBV4-3 with TRBJ2-3, with TRBD1 identical over 7 bases. Trimming at V came to 0 bases and at J to 0 bases, leaving 6 bases not matched to a gene. Germline V gene lookup returns CDR1 LGHNA and CDR2 YSLEER. The CDR3 consists of 17 residues. The CDR3 is CASSQDWDSASTDTQYF. In DNA, the CDR3 is TGCGCCAGCAGCCAAGATTGGGACAGCGCTAGCACAGATACGCAGTATTTT.